Each of the 3 T cell receptor beta chains below was sequenced from the same sample in a study of blood T cell repertoires in COVID-19. Some clones are missing from TCRdb's copy, which holds only in-frame ones; the method was immunoSEQ multiplex PCR. The table includes under 450,000 clones, roughly four fifths detected once. Sequenced: peripheral blood. These receptor sequences come from a human donor with acute or convalescent COVID-19. The donor label of this sample is uncertain.

A remark on this clone: The same CDR3 can be traced to other DNA sequences in this sample. This rearrangement joins TRBV7-8 to TRBJ1-5; D ambiguous. The CDR3 totals 13 residues. The germline V and J ends were trimmed by 3 bases and 3 bases, with 6 bases remaining between them. Germline V gene lookup returns CDR1 SGHVS and CDR2 FQNEAQ. Here the CDR3 reads CASSLRANQPQHF. Written as DNA, the CDR3 is TGTGCCAGCAGCTTGCGGGCCAATCAGCCCCAGCATTTT.

The J gene is TRBJ1-1, the V gene TRBV3-1 (or the pseudogene TRBV3-2); D may be TRBD1 (5 bases). The V end lost 1 base, the J end lost 5 bases, and 23 bases lay between the germline ends. This CDR3 is 18 amino acids long. Germline V lookup: CDR1 LGHDT, CDR2 YNNKEL (reference sequence). CDR3 DNA sequence: TGTGCCAGCAGCCAAGTTTCTCGGTCGGAGGGGCACGGAACTGAAGCTTTCTTT. As protein: CASSQVSRSEGHGTEAFF.

This clone was detected once. J is TRBJ2-3 and V is TRBV12-3 or TRBV12-4; D is perhaps TRBD2 (6 bases). V lost 5 bases, J lost 2 bases, and 8 bases lay in between. The length of the CDR3 is 13 residues. In DNA form, the CDR3 reads TGTGCCAGCAGTGGGGACTTCACAGATACGCAGTATTTT. Its protein product is CASSGDFTDTQYF.